This entry is about one T cell receptor beta chain. Its target is unknown. This sample was included in a study of cytomegalovirus exposure and HLA in healthy donors. Study conclusions and caveats: Investigators reported 150 to 200 TCR beta chains as tied to cytomegalovirus. Common viral pathogens seemed to be connected with several of the most significant clusters, according to a later analysis. Most subjects' HLA-A and HLA-B alleles were reportedly predicted from TCR beta sequences.

13 Jbeta primers and 60 Vbeta primers were used for the PCR. Data came from immunoSEQ multiplex PCR; TCRdb stores just in-frame clones and leaves some out. In the table there are under 200,000 clones, around 68% of which are singletons. The CDR3 totals 15 residues. Germline CDR1 reads SGHNT; CDR2 reads YYREEE (reference sequence). J gave up 1 base and V 2 bases, and 3 bases lay outside the gene matches. V gene TRBV5-4 combines with J gene TRBJ2-5; 9 bases are a match to TRBD2. The receptor comes from a man in his fifties or sixties in good health and CMV-seronegative. Sequenced material: PBMCs. CDR3 nucleotide sequence: TGTGCCAGCAGCTTCGGCGGGGGGGTCCAAGAGACCCAGTACTTC. It encodes CASSFGGGVQETQYF.